This T cell receptor beta chain was recorded in a study of identical twins. TCRdb fed the 5' RACE reads into MiXCR, producing one record per CDR3 protein. The table has some 760,000 distinct CDR3 sequences, 18% seen once; the top ten hold over 10%. The same data also went into a second study, on T cells expressing NK-cell markers.

Material for sequencing was PBMCs. The sequence was collected from a young woman in good health.

In DNA form, the CDR3 reads TGTGCCAGCAGCTTGGGAGGGGGCCTAAATTCACCCCTCCACTTT. Its protein product is CASSLGGGLNSPLHF. The rearrangement uses TRBV5-5 and TRBJ1-6, with TRBD1 matching 7 bases. J was trimmed by 7 bases and V by 0 bases; bases with no gene match: 4. The CDR3 loop spans 15 amino acids. Germline V lookup: CDR1 SGHKS, CDR2 YYEKEE (reference sequence).